Listed below are T cell receptor beta chains from one sample, sequenced in a study of cytomegalovirus exposure and HLA in healthy donors. Assay used: immunoSEQ multiplex PCR; TCRdb lists only in-frame clones, some missing. The sample holds 200,000 to 250,000 clones. The sample consisted of PBMCs. The receptor source for this set is a girl aged 2 to 9 in good health and CMV-seropositive. Each CDR3 is given with its conserved first and last residue. The D gene is left open where the match is weak.

J,V,D,DNA,CDR3
TRBJ2-1,TRBV29-1,TRBD2,TGCAGCGTCGATCTCGTGTCTAGCGGTTCCTACAATGAGCAGTTCTTC,CSVDLVSSGSYNEQFF
TRBJ1-6,TRBV30,.,TGTGCCTGGAGTCCCCCCGGGACTAATAATTCACCCCTCCACTTT,CAWSPPGTNNSPLHF
TRBJ2-3,TRBV28,TRBD2,TGTGCCAGCCGTGAGACTAGCGGGAGTATTGTGTCGACAGATACGCAGTATTTT,CASRETSGSIVSTDTQYF
TRBJ2-7,TRBV14,.,TGTGCCAGCAGTCACACAGAGATCTCCTACGAGCAGTACTTC,CASSHTEISYEQYF
TRBJ1-1,TRBV28,TRBD1,TGTGCCAGCAGTTCCTCAGGGGGCGGTACTGAAGCTTTCTTT,CASSSSGGGTEAFF
TRBJ2-7,TRBV27,.,TGTGCCAGCAGCAACCGGGACAAAAACTACGAGCAGTACTTC,CASSNRDKNYEQYF
TRBJ1-4,TRBV13,TRBD1,TGTGCCAGCAGCCCCGGGACAGGCGGAAAACTGTTTTTT,CASSPGTGGKLFF
TRBJ1-2,TRBV7-2,TRBD1,TGTGCCAGCAGCTTAGAGGGACAGGTTGGGTGGGGCTACACCTTC,CASSLEGQVGWGYTF
TRBJ2-7,TRBV6-1,TRBD1,TGTGCCAGCAGTGCCCCCGGACAGGGAAACTACGAGCAGTACTTC,CASSAPGQGNYEQYF
TRBJ2-2,TRBV18,TRBD1,TGTGCCAGCTCACAGGGGACAGTCCTAAACACCGGGGAGCTGTTTTTT,CASSQGTVLNTGELFF
TRBJ2-5,TRBV29-1,.,TGCAGCGTTGTTTCCGGGGTCGAACGGCAGCAAGAGACCCAGTACTTC,CSVVSGVERQQETQYF
TRBJ1-2,TRBV2,TRBD1,TGTGCCAGCAGTGGACAGGGGGGTTTCTATGGCTACACCTTC,CASSGQGGFYGYTF
TRBJ2-2,TRBV28,.,TGTGCCAGCACACGGGACTGGGGGAACACCGGGGAGCTGTTTTTT,CASTRDWGNTGELFF
TRBJ2-1,TRBV6-4,.,TGTGCCAGCAGCGACCTCAAGCCCCGCGATGAGCAGTTCTTC,CASSDLKPRDEQFF
TRBJ1-2,TRBV27,TRBD1,TGTGCCAGCAGTTGGGGACAGGGTTACCCCTCGGGGGGCTACACCTTC,CASSWGQGYPSGGYTF
TRBJ2-7,TRBV25-1,TRBD1,TGTGCCAGCAGTGGGGTGACAGGGACCGAGCAGTACTTC,CASSGVTGTEQYF
TRBJ2-2,TRBV7-2,TRBD2,TGTGCCAGCAGCCCAAGCGGGAAGAGACTCCCCGGGGAGCTGTTTTTT,CASSPSGKRLPGELFF
TRBJ2-1,TRBV18,TRBD2,TGTGCCAGCTCAAAATCAGGGACTAGCGGGAGGAATGAGCAGTTCTTC,CASSKSGTSGRNEQFF
TRBJ1-5,TRBV6-1,.,TGTGCCAGCATGGGTGGCCAGGGTGGACAGCCCCAGCATTTT,CASMGGQGGQPQHF
TRBJ2-1,TRBV4-2,TRBD2,TGTGCCAGCAGCTTTACGGGACTAGCGGGAGACGGTGAGCAGTTCTTC,CASSFTGLAGDGEQFF
TRBJ2-7,TRBV6-5,TRBD1,TGTGCCAGCAGTTACAACGACAGGGCCCCCTACGAGCAGTACTTC,CASSYNDRAPYEQYF
TRBJ2-7,TRBV28,TRBD2,TGTGCCAGCAGGGCGGGAGGCTCCTACGAGCAGTACTTC,CASRAGGSYEQYF
TRBJ2-3,TRBV4-2,TRBD2,TGTGCCAGCTTGGGACTAGCGGGAGAAAGTGGCACAGATACGCAGTATTTT,CASLGLAGESGTDTQYF
TRBJ1-2,TRBV29-1,.,TGCAGCGTTGACTCCCAGTTATATGGCTACACCTTC,CSVDSQLYGYTF
TRBJ2-1,TRBV28,.,TGTGCCAGCAGTTTGCAGGGAGGCAATGAGCAGTTCTTC,CASSLQGGNEQFF
TRBJ2-7,TRBV28,TRBD2,TGTGCCAGCAGCACTAGCGGCTCCCCCCCAACCTACGAGCAGTACTTC,CASSTSGSPPTYEQYF
TRBJ2-5,TRBV7-9,.,TGTGCCAGCAGCTTACTCGGACAAGCACAAGAGACCCAGTACTTC,CASSLLGQAQETQYF
TRBJ1-1,TRBV19,.,TGTGCCAGTAGTTCGGGGGGCTACACTGAAGCTTTCTTT,CASSSGGYTEAFF
TRBJ2-1,TRBV20-1,.,TGCAGTGCTAGAATACGGAATGAGCAGTTCTTC,CSARIRNEQFF
TRBJ2-2,TRBV6-4,.,TGTGCCAGCAGCTCAGCCCGGGGGGCGCGGACCGGGGAGCTGTTTTTT,CASSSARGARTGELFF
TRBJ1-2,TRBV6-5,.,TGTGCCAGCAGTTCACTGCCTCAGACGGGTAATTATGGCTACACCTTC,CASSSLPQTGNYGYTF
TRBJ2-3,TRBV10-2,TRBD1,TGCGCCACCACGGACAGGGGGGCAGATACGCAGTATTTT,CATTDRGADTQYF